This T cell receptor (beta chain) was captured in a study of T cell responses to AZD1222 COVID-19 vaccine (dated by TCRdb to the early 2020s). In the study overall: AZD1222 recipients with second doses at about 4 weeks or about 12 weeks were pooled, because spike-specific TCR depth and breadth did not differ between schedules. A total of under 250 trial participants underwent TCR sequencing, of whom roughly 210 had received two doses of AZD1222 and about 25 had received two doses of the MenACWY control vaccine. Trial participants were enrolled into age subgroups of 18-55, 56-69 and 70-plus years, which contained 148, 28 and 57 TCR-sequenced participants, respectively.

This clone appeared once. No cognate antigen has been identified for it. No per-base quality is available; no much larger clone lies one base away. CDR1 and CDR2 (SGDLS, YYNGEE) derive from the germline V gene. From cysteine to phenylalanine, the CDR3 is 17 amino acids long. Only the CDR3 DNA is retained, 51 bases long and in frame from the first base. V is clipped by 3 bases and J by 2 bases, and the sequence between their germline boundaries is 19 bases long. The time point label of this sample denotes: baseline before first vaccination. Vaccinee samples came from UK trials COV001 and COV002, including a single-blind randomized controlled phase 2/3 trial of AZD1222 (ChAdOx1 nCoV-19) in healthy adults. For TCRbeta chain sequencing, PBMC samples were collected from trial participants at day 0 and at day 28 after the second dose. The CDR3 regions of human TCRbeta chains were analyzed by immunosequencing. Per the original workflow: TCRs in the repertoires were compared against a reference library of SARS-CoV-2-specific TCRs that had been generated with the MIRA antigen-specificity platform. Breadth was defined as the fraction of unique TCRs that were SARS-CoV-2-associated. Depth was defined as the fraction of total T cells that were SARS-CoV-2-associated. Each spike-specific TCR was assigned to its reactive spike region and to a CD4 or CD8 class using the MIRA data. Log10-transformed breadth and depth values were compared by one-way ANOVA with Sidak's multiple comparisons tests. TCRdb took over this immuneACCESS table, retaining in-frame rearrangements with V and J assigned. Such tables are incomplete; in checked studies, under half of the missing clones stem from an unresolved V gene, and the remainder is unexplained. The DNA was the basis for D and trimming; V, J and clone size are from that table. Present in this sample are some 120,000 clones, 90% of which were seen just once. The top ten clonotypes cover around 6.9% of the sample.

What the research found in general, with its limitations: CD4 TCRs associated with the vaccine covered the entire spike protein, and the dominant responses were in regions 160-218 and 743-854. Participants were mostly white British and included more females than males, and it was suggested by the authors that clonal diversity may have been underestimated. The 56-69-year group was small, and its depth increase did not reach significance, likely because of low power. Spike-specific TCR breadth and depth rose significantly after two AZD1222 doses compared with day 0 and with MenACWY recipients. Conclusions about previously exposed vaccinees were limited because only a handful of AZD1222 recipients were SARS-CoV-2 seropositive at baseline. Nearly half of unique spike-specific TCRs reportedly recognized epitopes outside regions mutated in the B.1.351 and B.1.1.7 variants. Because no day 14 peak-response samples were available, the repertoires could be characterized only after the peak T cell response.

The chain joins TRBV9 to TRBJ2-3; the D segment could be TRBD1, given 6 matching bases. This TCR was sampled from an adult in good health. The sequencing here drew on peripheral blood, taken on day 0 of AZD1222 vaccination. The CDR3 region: CASSDRDPVTHTDTQYF. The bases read TGTGCCAGCAGCGACAGGGACCCCGTCACCCACACAGATACGCAGTATTTT.